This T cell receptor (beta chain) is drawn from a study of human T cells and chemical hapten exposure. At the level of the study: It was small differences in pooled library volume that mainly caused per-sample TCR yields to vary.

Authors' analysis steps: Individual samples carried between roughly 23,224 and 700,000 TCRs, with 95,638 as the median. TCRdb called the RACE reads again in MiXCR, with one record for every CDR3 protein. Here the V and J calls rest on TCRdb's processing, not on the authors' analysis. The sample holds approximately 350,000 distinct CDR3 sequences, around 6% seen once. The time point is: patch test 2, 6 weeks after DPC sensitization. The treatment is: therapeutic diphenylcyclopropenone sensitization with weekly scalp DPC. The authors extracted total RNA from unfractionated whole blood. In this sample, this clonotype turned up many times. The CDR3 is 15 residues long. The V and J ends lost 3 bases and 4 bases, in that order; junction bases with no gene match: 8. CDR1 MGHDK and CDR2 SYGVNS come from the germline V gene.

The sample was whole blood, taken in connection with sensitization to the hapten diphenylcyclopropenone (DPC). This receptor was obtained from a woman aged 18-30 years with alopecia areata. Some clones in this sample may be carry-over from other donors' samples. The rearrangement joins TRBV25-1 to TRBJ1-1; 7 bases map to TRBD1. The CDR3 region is CASSEYYRGSTEAFF. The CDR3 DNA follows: TGTGCCAGCAGTGAGTACTACAGGGGATCCACTGAAGCTTTCTTT.